The T cell receptor beta chain described here comes from a study of memory CD4+ T cells and cytomegalovirus serostatus. Study-level results: Of about 150 reported CMV TCRbeta sequences, under 70 were found in memory CD4+ repertoires.

TCRdb's copy holds only in-frame clones and misses some; the assay was immunoSEQ multiplex PCR. The sample has some 30,000 clones; approximately 76% are singletons. The sort gate was single viable CD3+CD4+CD8-CD45RO+ cells for memory CD4+ T cells. Total CD4+ T cells were enriched by CD4 positive selection. V was trimmed by 3 bases and J by 0 bases, leaving 12 bases between them. This CDR3 contains 17 residues. From germline, CDR1 is KGHSH and CDR2 LQKENI. This clone came up a few times. Its antigen is not known. The chain uses TRBV18 and TRBJ2-6; D is perhaps TRBD1 (5 bases). This clonotype was obtained from an adult in good health and CMV-seronegative. Some clones in this sample may be carry-over from other donors' samples. Material: memory CD4+ T cells from blood. CDR3 sequence reads: CASSPATVNSGANVLTF. CDR3 coding DNA: TGTGCCAGCTCACCTGCGACAGTTAACTCTGGGGCCAACGTCCTGACTTTC.